This T cell receptor beta chain was captured in a study of blood T cells in healthy people across ages. Total RNA extraction produced at least 5.5 micrograms (per sample) for the study. Regarding this clonotype: As yet, its antigen is unknown.

Findings of the study overall: With unsorted PBMCs, a conclusive comparison of naive versus antigen-experienced cells was not possible.

Through a sample-barcoded 5' primer and a J-beta primer mix, a second PCR was run for roughly 7 to 11 cycles. Unique molecular identifiers of 12 random nucleotides labeled each cDNA. Using its own MiXCR run on the 5' RACE reads, TCRdb lists one record per CDR3 protein. The table lists 1,500,000 or so distinct CDR3 sequences, around 55% of them singletons. The TCR originated in a man in his late teens or twenties in good health. The source material was blood.

CDR3 sequence (DNA): TGTGCCAGCAGCTTAGGCCGCGCCGGGTACACTGAAGCTTTCTTT. Amino acids: CASSLGRAGYTEAFF. The chain is built from TRBV11-2 and TRBJ1-1; D is unresolved. The length of the CDR3 is 15 residues. Trimming took 1 base from V and 3 from J, leaving 12 bases between them. CDR1 and CDR2 from the germline V gene are SGHAT and FQNNGV.